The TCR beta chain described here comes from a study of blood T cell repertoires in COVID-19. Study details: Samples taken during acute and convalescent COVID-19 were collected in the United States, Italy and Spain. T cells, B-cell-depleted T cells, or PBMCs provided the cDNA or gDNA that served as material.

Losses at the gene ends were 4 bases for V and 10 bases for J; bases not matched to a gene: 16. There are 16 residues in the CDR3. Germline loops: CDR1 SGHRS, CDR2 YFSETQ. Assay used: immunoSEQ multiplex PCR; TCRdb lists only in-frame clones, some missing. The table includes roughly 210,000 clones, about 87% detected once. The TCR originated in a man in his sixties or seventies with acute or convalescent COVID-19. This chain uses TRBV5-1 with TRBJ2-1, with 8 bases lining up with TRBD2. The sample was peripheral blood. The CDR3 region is CASSLYTSGPPGEQFF. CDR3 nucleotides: TGCGCCAGCAGCCTATACACTAGCGGACCCCCGGGGGAGCAGTTCTTC.